The sequence of this T cell receptor beta chain was determined in a study of Ad26.COV2.S vaccination and SARS-CoV-2 variants. Libraries were prepared by immunoSEQ multiplex PCR; TCRdb keeps only in-frame clonotypes and omits some of them. This table holds roughly 700,000 clones, more than 70% found once. Described treatment: around 19 received Ad26.COV2.S at low or high dose, single or two shots; 5 received placebo; per-sample allocation not given. It was on day 63 after the first vaccine or placebo injection that samples were taken. The receptor was derived from a person between 18 and 60 years old who received the Ad26.COV2.S COVID-19 vaccine or a placebo. The sample here was peripheral blood, taken in a trial of Ad26.COV2.S vaccine versus placebo.

The CDR3 nucleotides are TGTGCCAGCTCACCACTACCGGGGAACAATGAAAAACTGTTTTTT. Protein product: CASSPLPGNNEKLFF. The V call is TRBV18, the J call TRBJ1-4, with no clear D. The germline CDR1 and CDR2 sequences are KGHSH and LQKENI. This CDR3 is 15 amino acids long. The V and J ends lost 1 base and 5 bases respectively, with 11 bases between them.